This T cell receptor beta chain originates from a study of blood T cell repertoires in COVID-19. About the study: Sites in the United States, Italy and Spain provided acute and convalescent COVID-19 samples.

Original data processing: Amplified reference gene primers provided the basis for estimating nucleated cell counts. Clones were sequenced by immunoSEQ multiplex PCR, and TCRdb holds only the in-frame ones, with some missing. D and trimming were read from the DNA, whereas the V and J calls and clone size are those reported in that table. The sample lists around 72,000 clones, 85% to 90% occurring once. Germline V gene lookup returns CDR1 LNHDA and CDR2 SQIVND (reference sequence). This CDR3 comprises 18 residues. With V trimmed by 2 bases and J by 3 bases, 10 bases remained unmatched. The sequenced sample consisted of peripheral blood. V and J are TRBV19 and TRBJ1-2; the match to TRBD1 covers 12 bases. This sequence was found in a man in his 70s with active or convalescent COVID-19. CDR3 protein: CASSIWRDRGRRDYGYTF. CDR3 sequence (DNA): TGTGCCAGTAGTATATGGAGGGACAGGGGGCGCCGGGACTATGGCTACACCTTC.